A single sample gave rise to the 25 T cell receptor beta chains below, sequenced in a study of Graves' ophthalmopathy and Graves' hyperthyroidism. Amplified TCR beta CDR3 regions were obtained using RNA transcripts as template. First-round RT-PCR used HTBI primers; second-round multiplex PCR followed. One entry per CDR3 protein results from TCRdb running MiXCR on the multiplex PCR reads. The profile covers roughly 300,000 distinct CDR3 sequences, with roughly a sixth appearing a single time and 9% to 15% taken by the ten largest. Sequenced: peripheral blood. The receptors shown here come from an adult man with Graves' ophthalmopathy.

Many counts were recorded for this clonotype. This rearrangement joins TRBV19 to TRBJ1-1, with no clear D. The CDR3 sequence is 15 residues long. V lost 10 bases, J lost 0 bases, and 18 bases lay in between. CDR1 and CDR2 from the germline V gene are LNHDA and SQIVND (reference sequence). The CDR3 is CATQQQQSMNTEAFF. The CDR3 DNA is TGTGCCACCCAACAACAACAGTCGATGAACACTGAAGCTTTCTTT.

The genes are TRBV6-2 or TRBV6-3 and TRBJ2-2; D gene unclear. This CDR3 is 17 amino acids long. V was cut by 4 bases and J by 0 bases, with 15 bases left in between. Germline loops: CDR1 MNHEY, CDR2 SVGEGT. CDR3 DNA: TGTGCCAGCAGTTTCAACTTGGTAGACGCGAACACCGGGGAGCTGTTTTTT. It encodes CASSFNLVDANTGELFF.

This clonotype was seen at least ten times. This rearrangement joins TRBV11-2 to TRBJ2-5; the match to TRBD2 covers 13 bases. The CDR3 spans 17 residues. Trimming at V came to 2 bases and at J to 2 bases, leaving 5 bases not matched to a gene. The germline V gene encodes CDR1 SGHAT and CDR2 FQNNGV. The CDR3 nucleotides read TGTGCCAGCAGCTTAAGGCCGACTAGCGGGGGGCAAGAGACCCAGTACTTC. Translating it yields CASSLRPTSGGQETQYF.

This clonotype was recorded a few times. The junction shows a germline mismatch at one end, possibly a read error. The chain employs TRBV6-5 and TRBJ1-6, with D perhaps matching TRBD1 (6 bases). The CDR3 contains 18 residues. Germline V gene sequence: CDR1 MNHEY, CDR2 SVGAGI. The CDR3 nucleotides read TGTGCCAGCAGTTACTCGATACCTCCAGGGGCCTATAATTTACCCCTCCACTTT. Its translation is CASSYSIPPGAYNLPLHF.

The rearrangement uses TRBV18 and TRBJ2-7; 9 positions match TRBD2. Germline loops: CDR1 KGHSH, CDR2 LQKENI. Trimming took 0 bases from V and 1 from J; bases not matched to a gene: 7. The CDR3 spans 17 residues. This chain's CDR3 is CASSPPSLAGSSYEQYF. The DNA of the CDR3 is TGTGCCAGCTCACCACCATCCCTAGCGGGGTCTTCCTACGAGCAGTACTTC.

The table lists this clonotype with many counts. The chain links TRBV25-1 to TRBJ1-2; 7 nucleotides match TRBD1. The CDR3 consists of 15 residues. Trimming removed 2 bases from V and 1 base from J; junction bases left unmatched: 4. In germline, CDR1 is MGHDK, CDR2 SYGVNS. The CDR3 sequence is CASSEQGDVNYGYTF. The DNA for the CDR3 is TGTGCCAGCAGTGAACAGGGGGATGTTAACTATGGCTACACCTTC.

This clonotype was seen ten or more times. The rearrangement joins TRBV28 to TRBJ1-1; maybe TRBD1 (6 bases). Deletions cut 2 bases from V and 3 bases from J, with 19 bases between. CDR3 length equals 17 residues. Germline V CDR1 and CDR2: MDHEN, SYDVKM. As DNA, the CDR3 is TGTGCCAGCAGTTTACCCACAGGGATCTTTGAGTACACTGAAGCTTTCTTT. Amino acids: CASSLPTGIFEYTEAFF. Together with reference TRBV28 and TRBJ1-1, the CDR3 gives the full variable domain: DVKVTQSSRYLVKRTGEKVFLECVQDMDHENMFWYRQDPGLGLRLIYFSYDVKMKEKGDIPEGYSVSREKKERFSLILESASTNQTSMYLCASSLPTGIFEYTEAFFGQGTRLTVV.

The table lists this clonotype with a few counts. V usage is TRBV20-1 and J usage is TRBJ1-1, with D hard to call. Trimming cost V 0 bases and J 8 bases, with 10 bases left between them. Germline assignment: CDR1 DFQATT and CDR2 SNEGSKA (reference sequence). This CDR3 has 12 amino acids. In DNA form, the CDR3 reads TGCAGTGCTAGAGATCCGACACGAGAAGCTTTCTTT. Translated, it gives CSARDPTREAFF.

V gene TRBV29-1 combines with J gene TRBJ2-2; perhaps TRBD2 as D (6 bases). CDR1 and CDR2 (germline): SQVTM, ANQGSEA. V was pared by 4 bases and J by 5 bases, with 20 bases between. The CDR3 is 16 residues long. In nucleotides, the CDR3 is TGCAGCGTTGCTCCCCGGGGAGGTCGATTAACCGGGGAGCTGTTTTTT. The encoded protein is CSVAPRGGRLTGELFF.

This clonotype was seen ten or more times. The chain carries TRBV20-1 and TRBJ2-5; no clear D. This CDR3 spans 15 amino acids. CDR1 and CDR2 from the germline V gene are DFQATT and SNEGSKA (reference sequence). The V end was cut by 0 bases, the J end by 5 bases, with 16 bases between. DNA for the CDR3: TGCAGTGCTAGAGAAAGTGGGCGCCAGACTGAGACCCAGTACTTC. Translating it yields CSARESGRQTETQYF.

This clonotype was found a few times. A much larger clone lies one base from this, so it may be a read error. The CDR3: CASVLAHESCSYEQYF. The CDR3 DNA reads TGTGCCAGCGTACTAGCGCACGAATCGTGCTCCTACGAGCAGTACTTC. The genes are TRBV27 and TRBJ2-7, with TRBD2 matching 7 bases. CDR1 and CDR2 (germline): MNHEY, SMNVEV (reference sequence). The CDR3 covers 16 residues. V shed 8 bases and J 0 bases; nucleotides not matched to a gene: 13.

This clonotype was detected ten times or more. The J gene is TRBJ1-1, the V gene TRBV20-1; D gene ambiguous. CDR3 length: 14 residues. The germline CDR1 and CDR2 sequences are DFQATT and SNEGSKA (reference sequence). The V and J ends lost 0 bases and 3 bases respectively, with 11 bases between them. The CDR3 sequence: CSARDTGPYTEAFF. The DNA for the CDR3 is TGCAGTGCTAGAGATACCGGACCGTACACTGAAGCTTTCTTT.

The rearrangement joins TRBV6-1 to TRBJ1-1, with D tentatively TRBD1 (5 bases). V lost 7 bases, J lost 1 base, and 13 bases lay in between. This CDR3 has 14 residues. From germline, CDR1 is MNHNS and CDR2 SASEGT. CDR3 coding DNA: TGTGCCAGCAACCGGCAGGGAAAGAACACTGAAGCTTTCTTT. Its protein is CASNRQGKNTEAFF.

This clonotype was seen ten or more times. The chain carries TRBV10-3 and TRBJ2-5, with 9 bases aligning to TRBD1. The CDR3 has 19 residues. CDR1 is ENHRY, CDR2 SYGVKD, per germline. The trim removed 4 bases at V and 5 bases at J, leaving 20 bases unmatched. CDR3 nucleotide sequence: TGTGCCATCAGTGGGACCTATATCCCGGGACAGGGAACCGCTGAGACCCAGTACTTC. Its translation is CAISGTYIPGQGTAETQYF.

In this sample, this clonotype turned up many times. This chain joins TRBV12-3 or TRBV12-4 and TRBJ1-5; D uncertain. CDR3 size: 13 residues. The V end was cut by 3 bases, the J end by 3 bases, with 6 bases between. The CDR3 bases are TGTGCCAGCAGTTTGCGGATCAATCAGCCCCAGCATTTT. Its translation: CASSLRINQPQHF.

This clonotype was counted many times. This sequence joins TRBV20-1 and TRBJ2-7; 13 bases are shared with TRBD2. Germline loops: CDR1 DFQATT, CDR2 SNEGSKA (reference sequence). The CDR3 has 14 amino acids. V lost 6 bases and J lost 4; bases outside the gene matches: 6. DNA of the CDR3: TGCAGTGCAAGGACTAGCGGGAGAGGGTACGAGCAGTACTTC. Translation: CSARTSGRGYEQYF.

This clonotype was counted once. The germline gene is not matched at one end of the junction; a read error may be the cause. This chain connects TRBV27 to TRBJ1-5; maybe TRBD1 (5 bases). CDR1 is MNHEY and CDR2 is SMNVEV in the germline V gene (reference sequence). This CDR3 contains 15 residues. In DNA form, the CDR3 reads TGTGCCAGCGGATACGGACAAGGAGGTCGTCAGCCCCAGCAATTT. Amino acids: CASGYGQGGRQPQQF.

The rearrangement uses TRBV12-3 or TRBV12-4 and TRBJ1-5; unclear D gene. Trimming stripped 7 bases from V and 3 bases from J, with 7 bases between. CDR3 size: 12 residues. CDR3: CASKPANQPQHF. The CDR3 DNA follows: TGTGCCAGCAAACCCGCCAATCAGCCCCAGCATTTT.

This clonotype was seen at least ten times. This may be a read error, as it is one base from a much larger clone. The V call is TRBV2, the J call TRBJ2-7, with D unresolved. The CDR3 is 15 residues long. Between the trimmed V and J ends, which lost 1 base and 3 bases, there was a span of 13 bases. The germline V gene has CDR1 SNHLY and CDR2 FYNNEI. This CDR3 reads CASSEGADGDYEQYF. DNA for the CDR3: TGTGCCAGCAGTGAAGGGGCCGACGGAGACTACGAGCAGTACTTC.

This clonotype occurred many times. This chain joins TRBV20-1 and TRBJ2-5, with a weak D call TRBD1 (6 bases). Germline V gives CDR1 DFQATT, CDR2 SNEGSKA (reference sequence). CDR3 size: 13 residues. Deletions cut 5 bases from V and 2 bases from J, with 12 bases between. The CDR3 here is CSAGDTRQETQYF. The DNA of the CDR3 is TGCAGTGCTGGGGACACGCGTCAAGAGACCCAGTACTTC.

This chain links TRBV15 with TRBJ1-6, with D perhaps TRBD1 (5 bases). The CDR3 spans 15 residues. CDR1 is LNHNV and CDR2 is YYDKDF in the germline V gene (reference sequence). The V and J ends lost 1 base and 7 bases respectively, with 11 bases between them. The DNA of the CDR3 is TGTGCCACCAGCAGAGGGGAGGGGATCAATTCACCCCTCCACTTT. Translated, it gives CATSRGEGINSPLHF.

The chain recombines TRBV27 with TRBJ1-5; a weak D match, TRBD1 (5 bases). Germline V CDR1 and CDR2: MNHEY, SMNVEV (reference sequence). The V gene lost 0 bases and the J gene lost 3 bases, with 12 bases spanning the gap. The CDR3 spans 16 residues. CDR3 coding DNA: TGTGCCAGCAGTTTATCGAGGGACTTTTACAATCAGCCCCAGCATTTT. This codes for CASSLSRDFYNQPQHF.

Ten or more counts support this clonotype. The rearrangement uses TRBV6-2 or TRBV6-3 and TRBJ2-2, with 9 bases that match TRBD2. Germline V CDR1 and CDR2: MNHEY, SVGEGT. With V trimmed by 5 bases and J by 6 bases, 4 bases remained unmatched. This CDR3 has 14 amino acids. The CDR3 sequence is CASSTGTSPGELFF. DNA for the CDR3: TGTGCCAGCAGTACCGGGACTAGCCCCGGGGAGCTGTTTTTT.

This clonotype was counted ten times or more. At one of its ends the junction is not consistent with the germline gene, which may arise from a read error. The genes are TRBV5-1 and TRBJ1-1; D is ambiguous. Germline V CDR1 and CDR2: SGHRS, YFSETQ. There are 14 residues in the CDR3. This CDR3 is CASRLGSGNTEAFF. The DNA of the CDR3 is TGCGCCAGCAGATTGGGGTCAGGGAACACTGAAGCTTTCTTT.

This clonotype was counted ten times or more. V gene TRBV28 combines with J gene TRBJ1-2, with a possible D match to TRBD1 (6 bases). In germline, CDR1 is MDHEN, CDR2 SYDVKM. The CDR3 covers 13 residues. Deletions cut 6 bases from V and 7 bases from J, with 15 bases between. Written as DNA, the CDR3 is TGTGCCAGCAGAGAAGGACAGATGTCTGGCTACACCTTC. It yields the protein CASREGQMSGYTF.